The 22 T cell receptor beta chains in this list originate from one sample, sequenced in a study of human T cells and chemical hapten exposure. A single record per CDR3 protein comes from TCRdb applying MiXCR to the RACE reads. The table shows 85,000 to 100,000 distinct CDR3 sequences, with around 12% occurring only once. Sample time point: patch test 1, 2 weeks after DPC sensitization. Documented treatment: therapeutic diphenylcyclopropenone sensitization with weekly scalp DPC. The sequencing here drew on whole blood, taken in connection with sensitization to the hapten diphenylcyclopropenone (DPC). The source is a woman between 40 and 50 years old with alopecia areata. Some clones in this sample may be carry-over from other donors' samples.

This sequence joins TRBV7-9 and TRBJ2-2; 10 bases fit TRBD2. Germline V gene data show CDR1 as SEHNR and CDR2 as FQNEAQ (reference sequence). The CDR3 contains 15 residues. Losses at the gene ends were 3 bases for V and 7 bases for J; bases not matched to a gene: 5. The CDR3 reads CASSLASGSVGELFF. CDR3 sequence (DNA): TGTGCCAGCAGCTTGGCTAGCGGGAGCGTCGGGGAGCTGTTTTTT. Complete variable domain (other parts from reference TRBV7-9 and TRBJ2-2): DTGVSQNPRHKITKRGQNVTFRCDPISEHNRLYWYRQTLGQGPEFLTYFQNEAQLEKSRLLSDRFSAERPKGSFSTLEIQRTEQGDSAMYLCASSLASGSVGELFFGEGSRLTVL.

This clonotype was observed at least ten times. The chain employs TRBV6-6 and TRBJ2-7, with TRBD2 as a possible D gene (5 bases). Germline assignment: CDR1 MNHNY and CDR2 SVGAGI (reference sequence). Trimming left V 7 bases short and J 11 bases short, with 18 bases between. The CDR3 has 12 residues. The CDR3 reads CASTLSTGMKYF. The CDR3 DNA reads TGTGCCAGCACCCTCAGTACGGGGATGAAGTACTTC.

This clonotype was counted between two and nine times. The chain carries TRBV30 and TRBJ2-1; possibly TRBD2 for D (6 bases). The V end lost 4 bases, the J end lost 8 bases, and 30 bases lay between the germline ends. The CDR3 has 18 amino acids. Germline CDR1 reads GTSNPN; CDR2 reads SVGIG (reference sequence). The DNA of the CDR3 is TGTGCCTGGAATCCACGGGGGAGGCTTAGGGGAGGTGAGGATGAGCAGTTCTTC. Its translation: CAWNPRGRLRGGEDEQFF.

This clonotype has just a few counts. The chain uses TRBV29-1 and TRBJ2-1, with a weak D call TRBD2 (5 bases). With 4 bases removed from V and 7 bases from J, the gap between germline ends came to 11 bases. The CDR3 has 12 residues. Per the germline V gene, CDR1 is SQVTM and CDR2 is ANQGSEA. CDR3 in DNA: TGCAGCGTTGTTCTAGCAGGTAATGAGCAGTTCTTC. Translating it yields CSVVLAGNEQFF.

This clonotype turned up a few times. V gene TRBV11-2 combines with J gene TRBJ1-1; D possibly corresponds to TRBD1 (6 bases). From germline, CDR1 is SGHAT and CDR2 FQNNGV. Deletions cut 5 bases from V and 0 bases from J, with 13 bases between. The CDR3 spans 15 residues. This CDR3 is CASSAPDSMNTEAFF. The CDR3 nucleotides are TGTGCCAGCAGCGCCCCGGACAGTATGAACACTGAAGCTTTCTTT. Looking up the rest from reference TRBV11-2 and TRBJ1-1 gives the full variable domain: EAGVAQSPRYKIIEKRQSVAFWCNPISGHATLYWYQQILGQGPKLLIQFQNNGVVDDSQLPKDRFSAERLKGVDSTLKIQPAKLEDSAVYLCASSAPDSMNTEAFFGQGTRLTVV.

CDR3 DNA: TGTGCCAGCACCCTTCCCGGAAACTATGGCTACACCTTC. The encoded protein is CASTLPGNYGYTF. The chain recombines TRBV6-6 with TRBJ1-2, with D hard to call. V lost 7 bases and J 2 bases, leaving 11 bases between the germline ends. The CDR3 totals 13 residues. From germline, CDR1 is MNHNY and CDR2 SVGAGI (reference sequence).

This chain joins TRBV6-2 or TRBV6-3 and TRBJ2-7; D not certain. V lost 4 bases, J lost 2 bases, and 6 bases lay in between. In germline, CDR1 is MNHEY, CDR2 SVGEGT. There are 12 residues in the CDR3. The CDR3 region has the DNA TGTGCCAGCAGTTTTACACCCTACGAGCAGTACTTC. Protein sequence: CASSFTPYEQYF.

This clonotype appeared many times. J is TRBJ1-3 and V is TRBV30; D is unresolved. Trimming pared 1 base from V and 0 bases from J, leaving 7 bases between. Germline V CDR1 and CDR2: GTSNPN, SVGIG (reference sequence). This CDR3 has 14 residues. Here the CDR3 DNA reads TGTGCCTGGAGTGGTGGAGCCTCTGGAAACACCATATATTTT. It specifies CAWSGGASGNTIYF.

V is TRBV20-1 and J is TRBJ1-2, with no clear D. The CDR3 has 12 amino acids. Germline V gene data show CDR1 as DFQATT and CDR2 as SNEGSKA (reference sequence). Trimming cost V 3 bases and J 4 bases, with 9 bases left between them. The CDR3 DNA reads TGCAGTGCTAGGCAGGCCCCCTATGGCTACACCTTC. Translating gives CSARQAPYGYTF.

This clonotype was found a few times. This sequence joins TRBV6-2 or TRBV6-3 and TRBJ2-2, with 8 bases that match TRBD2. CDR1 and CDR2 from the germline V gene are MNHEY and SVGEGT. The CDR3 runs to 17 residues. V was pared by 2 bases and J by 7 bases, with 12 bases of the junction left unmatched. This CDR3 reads CASSYRPSAGAIGELFF. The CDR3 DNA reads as TGTGCCAGCAGTTACCGCCCTTCAGCGGGAGCGATCGGGGAGCTGTTTTTT.

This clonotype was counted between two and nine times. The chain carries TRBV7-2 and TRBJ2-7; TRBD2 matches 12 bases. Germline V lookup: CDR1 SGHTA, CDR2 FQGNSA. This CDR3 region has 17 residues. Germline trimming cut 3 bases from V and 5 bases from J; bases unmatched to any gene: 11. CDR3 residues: CASSFTLPSGRGNEQYF. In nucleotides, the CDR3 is TGTGCCAGCAGCTTTACACTACCTAGCGGGAGGGGCAACGAGCAGTACTTC. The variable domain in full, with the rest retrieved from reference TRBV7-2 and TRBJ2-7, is GAGVSQSPSNKVTEKGKDVELRCDPISGHTALYWYRQSLGQGLEFLIYFQGNSAPDKSGLPSDRFSAERTGGSVSTLTIQRTQQEDSAVYLCASSFTLPSGRGNEQYFGPGTRLTVT.

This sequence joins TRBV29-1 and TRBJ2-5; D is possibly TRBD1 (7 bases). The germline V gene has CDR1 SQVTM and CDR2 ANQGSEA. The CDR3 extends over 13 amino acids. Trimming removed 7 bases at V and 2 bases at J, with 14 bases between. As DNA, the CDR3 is TGCAGCGCCGGAGGGGGACAGCAAGAGACCCAGTACTTC. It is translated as CSAGGGQQETQYF.

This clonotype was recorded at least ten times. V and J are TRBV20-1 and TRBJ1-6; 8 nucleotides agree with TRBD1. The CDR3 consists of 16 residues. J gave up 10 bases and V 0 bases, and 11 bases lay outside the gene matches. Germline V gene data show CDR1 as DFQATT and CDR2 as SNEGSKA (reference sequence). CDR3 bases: TGCAGTGCTAGAGATCTCGACAGGGGCTGGGGATCACCCCTCCACTTT. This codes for CSARDLDRGWGSPLHF.

The CDR3 DNA sequence: TGTGCCAGTAGTAACCAGGTTACTAGCAATCAGCCCCAGCATTTT. The encoded protein is CASSNQVTSNQPQHF. The chain combines TRBV19 with TRBJ1-5; D remains ambiguous. Germline CDR1 is LNHDA and CDR2 is SQIVND (reference sequence). The V gene lost 4 bases and the J gene lost 0 bases, with 10 bases spanning the gap. This CDR3 has 15 residues.

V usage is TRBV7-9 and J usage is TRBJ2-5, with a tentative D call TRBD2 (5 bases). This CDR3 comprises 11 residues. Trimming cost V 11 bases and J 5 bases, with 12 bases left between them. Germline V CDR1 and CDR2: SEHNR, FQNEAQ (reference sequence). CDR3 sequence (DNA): TGTGCCGCCCACGGGAAGGAGACCCAGTACTTC. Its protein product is CAAHGKETQYF.

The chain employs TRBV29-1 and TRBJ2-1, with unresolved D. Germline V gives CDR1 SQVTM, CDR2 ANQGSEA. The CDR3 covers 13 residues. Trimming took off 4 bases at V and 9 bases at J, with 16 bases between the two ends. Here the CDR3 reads CSVGYQHPGEQFF. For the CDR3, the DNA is TGCAGCGTTGGTTATCAGCACCCGGGTGAGCAGTTCTTC.

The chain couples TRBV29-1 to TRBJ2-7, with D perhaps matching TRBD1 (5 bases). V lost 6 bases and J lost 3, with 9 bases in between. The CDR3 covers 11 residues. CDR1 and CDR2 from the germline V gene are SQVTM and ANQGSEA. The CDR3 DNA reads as TGCAGCGTGTACGACAGCTACGAGCAGTACTTC. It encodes CSVYDSYEQYF.

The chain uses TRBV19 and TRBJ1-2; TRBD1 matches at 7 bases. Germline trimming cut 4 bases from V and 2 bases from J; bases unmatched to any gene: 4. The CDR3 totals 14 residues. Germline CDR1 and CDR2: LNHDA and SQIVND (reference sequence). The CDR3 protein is CASSTEQGNYGYTF. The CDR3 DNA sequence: TGTGCCAGTAGTACTGAACAGGGGAACTATGGCTACACCTTC.

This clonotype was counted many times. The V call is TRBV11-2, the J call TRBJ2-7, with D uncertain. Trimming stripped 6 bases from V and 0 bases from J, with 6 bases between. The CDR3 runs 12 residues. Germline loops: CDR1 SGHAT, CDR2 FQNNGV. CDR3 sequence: CASRLSSYEQYF. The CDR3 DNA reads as TGTGCCAGCAGATTAAGCTCCTACGAGCAGTACTTC.

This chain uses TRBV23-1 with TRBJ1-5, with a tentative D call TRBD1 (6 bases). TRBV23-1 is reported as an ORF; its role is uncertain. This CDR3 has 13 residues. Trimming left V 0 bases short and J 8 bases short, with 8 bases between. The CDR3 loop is CASSQSEGEPQHF. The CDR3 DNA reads TGCGCCAGCAGTCAATCGGAGGGGGAGCCCCAGCATTTT.

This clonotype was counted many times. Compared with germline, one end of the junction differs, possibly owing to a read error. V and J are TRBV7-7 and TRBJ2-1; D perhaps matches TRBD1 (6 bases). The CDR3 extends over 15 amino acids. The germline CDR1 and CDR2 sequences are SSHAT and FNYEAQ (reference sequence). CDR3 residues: CASSLSPQGPNEQFF. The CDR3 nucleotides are TGTGCTAGCAGCTTAAGCCCACAGGGTCCCAATGAGCAGTTCTTC.

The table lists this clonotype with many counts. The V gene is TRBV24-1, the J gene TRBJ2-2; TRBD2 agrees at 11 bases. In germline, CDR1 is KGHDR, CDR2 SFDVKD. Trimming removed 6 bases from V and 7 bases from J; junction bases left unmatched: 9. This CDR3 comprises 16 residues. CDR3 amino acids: CATSSGLAVLSGELFF. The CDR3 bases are TGTGCCACCAGTTCGGGACTAGCGGTTTTGAGCGGGGAGCTGTTTTTT.